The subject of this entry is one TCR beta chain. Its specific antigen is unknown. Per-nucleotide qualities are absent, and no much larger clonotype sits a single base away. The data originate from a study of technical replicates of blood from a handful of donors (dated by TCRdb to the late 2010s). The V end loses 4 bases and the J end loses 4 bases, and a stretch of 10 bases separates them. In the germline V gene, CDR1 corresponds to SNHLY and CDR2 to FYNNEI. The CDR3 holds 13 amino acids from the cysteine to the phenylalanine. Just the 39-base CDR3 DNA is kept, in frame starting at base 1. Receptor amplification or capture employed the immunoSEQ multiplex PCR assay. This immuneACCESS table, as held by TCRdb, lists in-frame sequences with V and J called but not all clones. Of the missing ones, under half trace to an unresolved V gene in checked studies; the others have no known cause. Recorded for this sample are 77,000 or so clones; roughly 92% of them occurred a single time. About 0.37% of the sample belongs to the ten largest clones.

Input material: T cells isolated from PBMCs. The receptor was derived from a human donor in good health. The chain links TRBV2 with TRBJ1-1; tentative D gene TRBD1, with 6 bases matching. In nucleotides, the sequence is TGTGCCAGCAGTGTAAAAGGGGGCACTGAAGCTTTCTTT. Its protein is CASSVKGGTEAFF.